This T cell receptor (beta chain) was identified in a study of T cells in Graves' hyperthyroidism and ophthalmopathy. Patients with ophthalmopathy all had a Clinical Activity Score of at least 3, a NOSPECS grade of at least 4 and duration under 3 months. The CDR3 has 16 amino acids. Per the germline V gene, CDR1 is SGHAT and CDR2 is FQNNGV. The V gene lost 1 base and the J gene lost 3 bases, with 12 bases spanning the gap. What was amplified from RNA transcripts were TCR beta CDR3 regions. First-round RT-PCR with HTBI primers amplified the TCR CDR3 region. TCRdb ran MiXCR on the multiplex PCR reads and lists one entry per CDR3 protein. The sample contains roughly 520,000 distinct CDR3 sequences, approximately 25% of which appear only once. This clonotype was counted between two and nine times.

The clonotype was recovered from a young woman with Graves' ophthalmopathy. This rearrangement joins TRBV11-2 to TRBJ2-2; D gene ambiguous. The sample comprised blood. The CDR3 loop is CASSLVWESDTGELFF. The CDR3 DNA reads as TGTGCCAGCAGCTTAGTTTGGGAATCGGACACCGGGGAGCTGTTTTTT.